Below, 26 T cell receptor beta chains from the same sample are listed, as sequenced in a study of cytomegalovirus exposure and HLA in healthy donors. The PCR was carried out with 60 Vbeta primers and 13 Jbeta primers. The data were produced by immunoSEQ multiplex PCR, yet TCRdb's version contains in-frame clones alone and is incomplete. Recorded here are about 84,000 clones; the top ten clones represent 0.58%. Material: PBMCs. These receptor sequences come from a man aged 50 to 60 in good health and CMV-seronegative.

This chain links TRBV6-5 with TRBJ2-1; 8 bases agree with TRBD2. There are 16 residues in the CDR3. The germline V gene has CDR1 MNHEY and CDR2 SVGAGI. V lost 0 bases to trimming and J lost 4 bases; unmatched junction nucleotides: 5. The CDR3 loop reads CASSYSSASGYNEQFF. The CDR3 DNA reads TGTGCCAGCAGTTACTCGTCGGCTAGCGGGTACAATGAGCAGTTCTTC.

This rearrangement joins TRBV5-1 to TRBJ2-2, with 7 bases fitting TRBD1. The V and J ends lost 4 bases and 0 bases, in that order; junction bases with no gene match: 3. Per the germline V gene, CDR1 is SGHRS and CDR2 is YFSETQ. The CDR3 loop spans 15 amino acids. The CDR3 bases are TGCGCCAGCAGCCTAACAGGGGCGAACACCGGGGAGCTGTTTTTT. Translated, it gives CASSLTGANTGELFF. Drawing the rest from reference TRBV5-1 and TRBJ2-2, the complete variable domain is KAGVTQTPRYLIKTRGQQVTLSCSPISGHRSVSWYQQTPGQGLQFLFEYFSETQRNKGNFPGRFSGRQFSNSRSEMNVSTLELGDSALYLCASSLTGANTGELFFGEGSRLTVL.

V usage is TRBV6-5 and J usage is TRBJ2-3, with D tentatively TRBD2 (5 bases). This CDR3 spans 13 amino acids. Trimming took 8 bases from V and 2 from J, leaving 11 bases between them. Germline values: CDR1 MNHEY, CDR2 SVGAGI. CDR3 DNA: TGTGCCAGCTCCCCCCGGGACACAGATACGCAGTATTTT. It translates to CASSPRDTDTQYF.

The V and J genes are TRBV7-3 and TRBJ1-1, with a tentative D call TRBD1 (5 bases). The V and J ends lost 2 bases and 0 bases respectively, with 10 bases between them. CDR3 length: 15 amino acids. Germline lookup yields CDR1 SGHTA and CDR2 FQGTGA. CDR3 region: CASSLGRGMNTEAFF. The CDR3 nucleotides are TGTGCCAGCAGCTTAGGGCGGGGCATGAACACTGAAGCTTTCTTT.

This chain links TRBV30 with TRBJ1-5, with D possibly being TRBD1 (6 bases). This CDR3 is built from 15 residues. Between the trimmed V and J ends, which lost 3 bases and 6 bases, there was a span of 18 bases. The germline V gene encodes CDR1 GTSNPN and CDR2 SVGIG (reference sequence). The CDR3 DNA sequence: TGTGCCTGGAGCGGAGGGGGGGGTTCGGGTCAGCCCCAGCATTTT. Translated, it gives CAWSGGGGSGQPQHF.

CDR3 DNA sequence: TGTGCCAGCAGTCCAACAGGGTATGGTGAGCAGTTCTTC. Protein sequence: CASSPTGYGEQFF. The chain recombines TRBV11-3 with TRBJ2-1, with TRBD1 as a possible D gene (6 bases). Germline-derived CDR1 and CDR2 are SGHNT and YENEEA. Trimming took off 6 bases at V and 9 bases at J, with 15 bases between the two ends. The CDR3 is 13 amino acids. Using reference TRBV11-3 and TRBJ2-1 for the parts outside the CDR3, the full variable domain is EAGVVQSPRYKIIEKKQPVAFWCNPISGHNTLYWYLQNLGQGPELLIRYENEEAVDDSQLPKDRFSAERLKGVDSTLKIQPAELGDSAVYLCASSPTGYGEQFFGPGTRLTVL.

The rearrangement links TRBV30 to TRBJ1-2; 8 bases agree with TRBD1. This CDR3 is 13 amino acids long. Trimming cost V 4 bases and J 2 bases; bases outside gene matches: 3. Germline CDR1 reads GTSNPN; CDR2 reads SVGIG (reference sequence). CDR3: CAWKGQGNYGYTF. The CDR3 nucleotides are TGTGCCTGGAAAGGACAGGGAAACTATGGCTACACCTTC.

The CDR3 DNA follows: TGTGCCAGCAGCGAGAGGGGAGGACCCCTCCACTTT. This codes for CASSERGGPLHF. The rearrangement links TRBV9 to TRBJ1-6, with a tentative D call TRBD1 (5 bases). V was pared by 3 bases and J by 12 bases, with 10 bases between. The CDR3 length is 12 residues. Looked up from germline, CDR1 is SGDLS and CDR2 is YYNGEE.

The chain couples TRBV4-1 to TRBJ2-3; a weak D match, TRBD2 (6 bases). Per germline, CDR1 MGHRA and CDR2 YSYEKL. V dropped 3 bases and J dropped 5 bases, with 18 bases sitting between them. The CDR3 extends over 16 amino acids. The CDR3 nucleotides read TGCGCCAGCAGCCACGGGGTCCCGGGGGTAAAAGATACGCAGTATTTT. It codes for CASSHGVPGVKDTQYF.

V usage is TRBV4-1 and J usage is TRBJ1-1; 11 bases agree with TRBD1. This CDR3 contains 16 residues. V gave up 4 bases and J gave up 4 bases; unmatched junction bases: 8. CDR1 MGHRA and CDR2 YSYEKL come from the germline V gene. In nucleotides, the CDR3 is TGCGCCAGCAGCCCGCTAAGGACAGGGGGCGGCACTGAAGCTTTCTTT. It translates to CASSPLRTGGGTEAFF.

CDR3 DNA sequence: TGCGCCAGCAGCCGGGGGGTAGGACAGAATCAAGTGGGTAACACTGAAGCTTTCTTT. As protein: CASSRGVGQNQVGNTEAFF. V and J are TRBV5-1 and TRBJ1-1; maybe TRBD1 (6 bases). The V and J ends lost 4 bases and 2 bases respectively, with 27 bases between them. The CDR3 loop spans 19 amino acids. Germline V CDR1 and CDR2: SGHRS, YFSETQ.

The chain couples TRBV13 to TRBJ2-2; 8 nucleotides line up with TRBD2. CDR3 length: 16 amino acids. Germline lookup yields CDR1 PRHDT and CDR2 FYEKMQ (reference sequence). V was pared by 2 bases and J by 7 bases, with 9 bases of the junction left unmatched. The DNA of the CDR3 is TGTGCCAGCAGCTTACGCGCCAGCGGGGGCGGCGGGGAGCTGTTTTTT. It yields the protein CASSLRASGGGGELFF.

This chain connects TRBV10-1 to TRBJ1-1; 7 bases map to TRBD1. V was clipped by 4 bases and J by 3 bases; unmatched bases: 5. Germline CDR1 reads WNHNN; CDR2 reads SYGVQD (reference sequence). The length of the CDR3 is 14 residues. CDR3 loop: CASSVDRVDTEAFF. CDR3 nucleotide sequence: TGCGCCAGCAGTGTCGACAGGGTGGACACTGAAGCTTTCTTT.

The rearrangement joins TRBV6-1 to TRBJ1-3; D is uncertain. Germline values: CDR1 MNHNS, CDR2 SASEGT. The V end was cut by 1 base, the J end by 2 bases, with 9 bases between. This CDR3 has 15 residues. The CDR3: CASSEVGRTGNTIYF. CDR3 sequence (DNA): TGTGCCAGCAGTGAAGTGGGCAGGACTGGAAACACCATATATTTT.

The chain is built from TRBV5-1 and TRBJ2-5, with 14 bases fitting TRBD2. V lost 8 bases to trimming and J lost 6 bases; unmatched junction nucleotides: 9. CDR3 length: 15 residues. Germline V gene data show CDR1 as SGHRS and CDR2 as YFSETQ. In DNA form, the CDR3 reads TGCGCCAGTAGTTCGGGACTAGCGGGGGTGAAGACCCAGTACTTC. Translated: CASSSGLAGVKTQYF.

This sequence joins TRBV7-2 and TRBJ2-7; perhaps TRBD1 as D (6 bases). Trimming pared 2 bases from V and 2 bases from J, leaving 10 bases between. The CDR3 has 14 amino acids. CDR1 and CDR2 (germline): SGHTA, FQGNSA. The CDR3 DNA is TGTGCCAGCAGCTTAACCAGGGGCACCTACGAGCAGTACTTC. It is translated as CASSLTRGTYEQYF.

The chain uses TRBV7-9 and TRBJ1-1; D is unclear. V lost 5 bases, J lost 5 bases, and 15 bases lay in between. The CDR3 spans 14 residues. Per germline, CDR1 SEHNR and CDR2 FQNEAQ (reference sequence). The DNA for the CDR3 is TGTGCCAGCAGCCCAAGAGAATTGTGGACTGAAGCTTTCTTT. Amino acid sequence: CASSPRELWTEAFF.

The rearrangement links TRBV19 to TRBJ2-3, with TRBD1 matching 8 bases. The J segment lost 5 bases and the V segment lost 3 bases, leaving 10 bases of the junction unmatched. This CDR3 contains 16 residues. Germline V gene sequence: CDR1 LNHDA, CDR2 SQIVND (reference sequence). The CDR3 bases are TGTGCCAGTAGTATGGGTCGACAGGGGATCAGAGATACGCAGTATTTT. Translating it yields CASSMGRQGIRDTQYF. Drawing the rest from reference TRBV19 and TRBJ2-3, the complete variable domain is DGGITQSPKYLFRKEGQNVTLSCEQNLNHDAMYWYRQDPGQGLRLIYYSQIVNDFQKGDIAEGYSVSREKKESFPLTVTSAQKNPTAFYLCASSMGRQGIRDTQYFGPGTRLTVL.

The chain's CDR3 is CASNHPDSLNQPQHF. The CDR3 region has the DNA TGTGCCAGCAACCATCCAGACAGTCTAAATCAGCCCCAGCATTTT. This chain connects TRBV28 to TRBJ1-5; maybe TRBD1 (5 bases). Germline CDR1 MDHEN, CDR2 SYDVKM. There are 15 residues in the CDR3. The V and J ends lost 7 bases and 4 bases respectively, with 17 bases between them.

The chain uses TRBV6-5 and TRBJ1-1; no clear D gene. The CDR3 has 12 residues. Trimming took 5 bases from V and 11 from J, leaving 15 bases between them. CDR1 is MNHEY and CDR2 is SVGAGI in the germline V gene. The CDR3: CASSAITLMAFF. The CDR3 DNA reads TGTGCCAGCAGTGCAATAACCCTAATGGCTTTCTTT.

The V call is TRBV6-6, the J call TRBJ2-2, with 9 nucleotides matching TRBD2. Germline V gives CDR1 MNHNY, CDR2 SVGAGI (reference sequence). V lost 3 bases, J lost 1 base, and 3 bases stayed unmatched. This CDR3 comprises 16 residues. DNA for the CDR3: TGTGCCAGCAGTTATCTAGCGGGGCGGAACACCGGGGAGCTGTTTTTT. Residues: CASSYLAGRNTGELFF.

This chain links TRBV5-4 with TRBJ1-6; tentatively, D is TRBD1 (5 bases). CDR1 and CDR2 from the germline V gene are SGHNT and YYREEE (reference sequence). The V gene lost 4 bases and the J gene lost 11 bases, with 16 bases spanning the gap. CDR3 length: 14 residues. CDR3 protein: CASSPREGRTPLHF. CDR3 sequence (DNA): TGTGCCAGCAGCCCGAGGGAGGGGCGGACACCCCTCCACTTT.

J is TRBJ2-3 and V is TRBV5-1, with 11 bases that match TRBD1. Germline V lookup: CDR1 SGHRS, CDR2 YFSETQ. This CDR3 region has 16 residues. Germline trimming cut 7 bases from V and 4 bases from J; bases unmatched to any gene: 11. CDR3 DNA: TGCGCCAGCTATCTCGGACAGGGGGCGCCCCCAGATACGCAGTATTTT. Protein sequence: CASYLGQGAPPDTQYF.

The chain uses TRBV28 and TRBJ1-5; no definite D call. Trimming pared 5 bases from V and 5 bases from J, leaving 13 bases between. The CDR3 has 14 amino acids. Germline CDR1 MDHEN, CDR2 SYDVKM. This CDR3 is CASSPNPIDQPQHF. CDR3 bases: TGTGCCAGCAGTCCTAACCCGATCGATCAGCCCCAGCATTTT.

The chain uses TRBV6-5 and TRBJ1-5; the match to TRBD1 covers 8 bases. CDR3 length: 15 amino acids. Trimming at V came to 5 bases and at J to 0 bases, leaving 3 bases not matched to a gene. Germline V gene sequence: CDR1 MNHEY, CDR2 SVGAGI. This CDR3 reads CASSIDRGSNQPQHF. CDR3 sequence (DNA): TGTGCCAGCAGTATCGACAGGGGTAGCAATCAGCCCCAGCATTTT.

V usage is TRBV5-1 and J usage is TRBJ1-2; 8 positions agree with TRBD1. The junction had 6 bases not matched to a gene; V was cut back by 5 bases and J by 0 bases. The CDR3 is 15 residues long. CDR1 SGHRS and CDR2 YFSETQ come from the germline V gene. The CDR3 coding sequence is TGCGCCAGCAGACGCACAGGGGGACCTAACTATGGCTACACCTTC. Translating gives CASRRTGGPNYGYTF.